This T cell receptor (beta chain) was sequenced during a study of regulatory T cells in long-lasting Graves disease. Combining iRepertoire HTBI primers with Arm-PCR of CDR3 regions, the authors built TCR beta libraries. TCRdb ran MiXCR on the multiplex PCR reads and lists one entry per CDR3 protein. The data show 530,000 or so distinct CDR3 sequences, about 13% seen once. Time point reported: newly diagnosed GD, antithyroid drugs for less than 3 months. RNA isolated from PBMCs was used to make the TCR library. The table lists this clonotype with a few counts. There are 16 residues in the CDR3. The germline gives CDR1 DFQATT, CDR2 SNEGSKA (reference sequence). J lost 2 bases, V lost 1 base, and 1 base had no gene match. This sample also belongs to another study, concerning T cells in Graves' hyperthyroidism and ophthalmopathy.

The clonotype originates from a man aged 25-45 years with Graves disease. The sample was peripheral blood mononuclear cells (PBMCs), taken at new diagnosis, from a patient treated with antithyroid drugs. V is TRBV20-1 and J is TRBJ2-6; 11 positions match TRBD1. The CDR3 region is CSARGTGGAGANVLTF. CDR3 sequence (DNA): TGCAGTGCTAGAGGGACAGGGGGCGCTGGGGCCAACGTCCTGACTTTC.